This T cell receptor (beta chain) was captured in a study of human T cells and chemical hapten exposure. The CDR3 spans 13 residues. V dropped 3 bases and J dropped 4 bases, with 9 bases sitting between them. The germline gives CDR1 KGHSH, CDR2 LQKENI. Total RNA was isolated from unfractionated whole blood. The study used a library that attached unique molecular identifiers to individual cDNA molecules. Original data processing: Between 23,224 and 690,600 TCRs appeared in each sample, and the median stood at roughly 100,000. TCRdb re-derived calls from the 5' RACE reads in MiXCR, one entry per CDR3 protein. These V and J calls rely on TCRdb rather than the paper's analysis. The sample lists 110,000 or so distinct CDR3 sequences; 15% to 20% were seen once.

The gene calls are TRBV18 and TRBJ2-5; tentative D call: TRBD2 (5 bases). This TCR derives from a human donor in good health. Written as DNA, the CDR3 is TGTGCCAGCTCACCTATAGGAGGAGAGACCCAGTACTTC. This translates into CASSPIGGETQYF.